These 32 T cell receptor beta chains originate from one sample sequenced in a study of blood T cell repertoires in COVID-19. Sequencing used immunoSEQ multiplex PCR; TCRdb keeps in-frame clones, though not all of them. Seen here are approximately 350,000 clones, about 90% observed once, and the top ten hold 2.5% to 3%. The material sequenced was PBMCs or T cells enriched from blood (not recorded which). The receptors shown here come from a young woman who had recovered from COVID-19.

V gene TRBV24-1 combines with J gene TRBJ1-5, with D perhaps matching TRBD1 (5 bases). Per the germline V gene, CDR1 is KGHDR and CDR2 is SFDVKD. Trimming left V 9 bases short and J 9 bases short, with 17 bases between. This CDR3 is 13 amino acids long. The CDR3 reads CATGSGTGGPQHF. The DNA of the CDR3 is TGTGCCACCGGTAGTGGGACCGGGGGGCCCCAGCATTTT.

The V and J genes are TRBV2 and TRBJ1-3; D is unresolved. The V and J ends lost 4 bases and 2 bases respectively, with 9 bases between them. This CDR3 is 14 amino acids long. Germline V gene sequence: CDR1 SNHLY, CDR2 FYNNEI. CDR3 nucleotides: TGTGCCAGCAGTGTCTACGGGGCTGGAAACACCATATATTTT. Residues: CASSVYGAGNTIYF.

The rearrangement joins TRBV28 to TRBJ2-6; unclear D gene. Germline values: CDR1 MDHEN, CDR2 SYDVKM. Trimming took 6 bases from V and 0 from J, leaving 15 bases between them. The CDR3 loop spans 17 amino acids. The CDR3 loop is CASSPAIGSSGANVLTF. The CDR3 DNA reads TGTGCCAGCAGCCCGGCCATCGGGTCCTCTGGGGCCAACGTCCTGACTTTC.

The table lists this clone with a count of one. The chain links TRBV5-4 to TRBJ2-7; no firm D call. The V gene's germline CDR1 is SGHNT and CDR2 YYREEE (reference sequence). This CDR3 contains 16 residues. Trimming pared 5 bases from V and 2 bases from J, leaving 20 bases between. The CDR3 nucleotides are TGTGCCAGCAGGAAGCAGACATCAGCCGATACCTACGAGCAGTACTTC. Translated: CASRKQTSADTYEQYF. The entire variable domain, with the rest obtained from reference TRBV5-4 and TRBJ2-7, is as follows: ETGVTQSPTHLIKTRGQQVTLRCSSQSGHNTVSWYQQALGQGPQFIFQYYREEENGRGNFPPRFSGLQFPNYSSELNVNALELDDSALYLCASRKQTSADTYEQYFGPGTRLTVT.

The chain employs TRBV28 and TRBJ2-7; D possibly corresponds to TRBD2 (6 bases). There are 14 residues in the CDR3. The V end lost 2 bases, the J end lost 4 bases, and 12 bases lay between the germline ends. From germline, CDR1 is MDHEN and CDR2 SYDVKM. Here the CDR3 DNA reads TGTGCCAGCAGTTTAAAAGGGAGGACTTACGAGCAGTACTTC. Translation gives CASSLKGRTYEQYF.

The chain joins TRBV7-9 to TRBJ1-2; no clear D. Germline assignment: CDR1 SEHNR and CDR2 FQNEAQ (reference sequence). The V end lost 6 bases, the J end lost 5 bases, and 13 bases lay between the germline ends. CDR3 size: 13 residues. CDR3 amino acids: CASRKTEEYGYTF. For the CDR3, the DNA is TGTGCCAGCAGAAAGACCGAGGAGTATGGCTACACCTTC. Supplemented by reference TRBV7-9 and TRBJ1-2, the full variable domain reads DTGVSQNPRHKITKRGQNVTFRCDPISEHNRLYWYRQTLGQGPEFLTYFQNEAQLEKSRLLSDRFSAERPKGSFSTLEIQRTEQGDSAMYLCASRKTEEYGYTFGSGTRLTVV.

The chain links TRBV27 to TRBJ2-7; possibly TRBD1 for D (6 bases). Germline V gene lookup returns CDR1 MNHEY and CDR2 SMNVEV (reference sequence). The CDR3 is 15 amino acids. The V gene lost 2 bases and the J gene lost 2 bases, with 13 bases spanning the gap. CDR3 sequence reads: CASSLSGRGTYEQYF. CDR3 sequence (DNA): TGTGCCAGCAGTTTAAGTGGCAGGGGAACCTACGAGCAGTACTTC.

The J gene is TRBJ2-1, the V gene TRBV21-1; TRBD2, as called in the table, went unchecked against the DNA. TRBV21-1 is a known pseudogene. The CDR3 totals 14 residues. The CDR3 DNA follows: TGTGCCAGACCCCGACTAGCGGGAGTAAATGAGCAGTTCTTC. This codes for CARPRLAGVNEQFF.

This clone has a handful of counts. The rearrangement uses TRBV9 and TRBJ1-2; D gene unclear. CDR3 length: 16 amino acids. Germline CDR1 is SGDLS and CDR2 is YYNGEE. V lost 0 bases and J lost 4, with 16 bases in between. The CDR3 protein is CASSVDARKVPYGYTF. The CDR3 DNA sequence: TGTGCCAGCAGCGTAGACGCGAGGAAAGTGCCCTATGGCTACACCTTC.

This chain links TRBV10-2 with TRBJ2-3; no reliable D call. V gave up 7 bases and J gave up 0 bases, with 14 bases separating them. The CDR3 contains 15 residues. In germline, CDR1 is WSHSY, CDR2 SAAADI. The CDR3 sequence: CASNLTRGSTDTQYF. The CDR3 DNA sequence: TGCGCCAGCAATTTGACTCGAGGTAGCACAGATACGCAGTATTTT.

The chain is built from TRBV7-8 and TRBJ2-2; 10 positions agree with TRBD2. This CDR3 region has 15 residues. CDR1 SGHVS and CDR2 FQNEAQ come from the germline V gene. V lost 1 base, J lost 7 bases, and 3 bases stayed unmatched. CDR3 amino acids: CASSLVSGGVGELFF. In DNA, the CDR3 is TGTGCCAGCAGCTTAGTGAGCGGGGGGGTCGGGGAGCTGTTTTTT.

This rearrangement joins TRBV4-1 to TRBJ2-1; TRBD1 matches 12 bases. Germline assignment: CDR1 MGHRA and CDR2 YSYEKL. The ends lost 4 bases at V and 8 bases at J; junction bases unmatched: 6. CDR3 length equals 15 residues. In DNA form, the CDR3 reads TGCGCCAGCAGCCCGGGGGGGACAGGGGGCGATGAGCAGTTCTTC. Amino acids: CASSPGGTGGDEQFF.

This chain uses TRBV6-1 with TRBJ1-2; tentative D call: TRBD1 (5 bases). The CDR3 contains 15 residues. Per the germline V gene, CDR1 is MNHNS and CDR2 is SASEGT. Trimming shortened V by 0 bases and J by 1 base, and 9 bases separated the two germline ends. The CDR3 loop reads CASSEARGLNYGYTF. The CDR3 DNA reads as TGTGCCAGCAGTGAAGCCCGGGGACTTAACTATGGCTACACCTTC.

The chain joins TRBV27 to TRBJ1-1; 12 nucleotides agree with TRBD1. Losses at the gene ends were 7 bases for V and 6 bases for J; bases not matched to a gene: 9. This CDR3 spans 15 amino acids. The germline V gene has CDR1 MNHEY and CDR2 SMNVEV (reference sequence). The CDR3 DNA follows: TGTGCCAGCAATAGACCGGGACAGGGGGCTCCTGAAGCTTTCTTT. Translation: CASNRPGQGAPEAFF.

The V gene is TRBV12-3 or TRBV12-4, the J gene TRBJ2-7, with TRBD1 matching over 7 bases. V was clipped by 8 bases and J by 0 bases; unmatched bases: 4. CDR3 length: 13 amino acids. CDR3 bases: TGTGCCAGCCGTACAGGGGTCTCCTACGAGCAGTACTTC. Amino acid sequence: CASRTGVSYEQYF.

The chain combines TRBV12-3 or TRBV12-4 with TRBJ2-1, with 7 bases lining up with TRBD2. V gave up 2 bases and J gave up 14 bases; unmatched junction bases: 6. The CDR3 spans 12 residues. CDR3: CASSLTLGGKFF. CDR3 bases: TGTGCCAGCAGTTTAACTTTGGGGGGGAAGTTCTTC.

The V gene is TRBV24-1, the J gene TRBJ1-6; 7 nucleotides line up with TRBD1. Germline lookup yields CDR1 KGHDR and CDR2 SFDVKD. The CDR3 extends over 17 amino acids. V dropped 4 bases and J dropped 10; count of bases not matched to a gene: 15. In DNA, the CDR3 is TGTGCCACCAGTGAGCCTGATTCAGGGGGGAAACGCTCACCCCTCCACTTT. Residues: CATSEPDSGGKRSPLHF.

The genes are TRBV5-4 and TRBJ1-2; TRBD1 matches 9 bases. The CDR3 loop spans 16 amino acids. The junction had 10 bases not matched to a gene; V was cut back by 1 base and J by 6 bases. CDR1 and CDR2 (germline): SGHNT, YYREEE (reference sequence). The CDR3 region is CASSLWTGVTRDGYTF. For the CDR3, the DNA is TGTGCCAGCAGCTTGTGGACAGGGGTAACGCGTGATGGCTACACCTTC.

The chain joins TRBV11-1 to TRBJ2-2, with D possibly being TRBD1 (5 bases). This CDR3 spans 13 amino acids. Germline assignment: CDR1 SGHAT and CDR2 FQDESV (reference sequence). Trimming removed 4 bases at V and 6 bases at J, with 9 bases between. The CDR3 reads CASSSQVSGELFF. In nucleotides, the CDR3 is TGTGCCAGCAGCTCACAGGTTTCCGGGGAGCTGTTTTTT. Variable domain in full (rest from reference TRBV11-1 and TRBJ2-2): EAEVAQSPRYKITEKSQAVAFWCDPISGHATLYWYRQILGQGPELLVQFQDESVVDDSQLPKDRFSAERLKGVDSTLKIQPAELGDSAMYLCASSSQVSGELFFGEGSRLTVL.

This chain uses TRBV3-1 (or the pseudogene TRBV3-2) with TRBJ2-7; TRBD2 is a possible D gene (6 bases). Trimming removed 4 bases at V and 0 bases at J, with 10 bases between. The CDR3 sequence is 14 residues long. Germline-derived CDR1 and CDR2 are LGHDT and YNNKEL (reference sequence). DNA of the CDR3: TGTGCCAGCAGCCCACGGGGGAACTCCTACGAGCAGTACTTC. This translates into CASSPRGNSYEQYF.

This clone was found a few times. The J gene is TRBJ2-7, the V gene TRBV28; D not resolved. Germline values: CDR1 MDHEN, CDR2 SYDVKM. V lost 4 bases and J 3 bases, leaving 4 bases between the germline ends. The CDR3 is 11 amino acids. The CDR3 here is CASSSHYEQYF. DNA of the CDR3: TGTGCCAGCAGTTCCCACTACGAGCAGTACTTC.

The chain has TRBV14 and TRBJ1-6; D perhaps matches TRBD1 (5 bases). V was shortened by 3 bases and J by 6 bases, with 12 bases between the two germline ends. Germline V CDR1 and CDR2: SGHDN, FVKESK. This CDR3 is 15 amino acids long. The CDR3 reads CASSQRQGVNSPLHF. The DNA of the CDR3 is TGTGCCAGCAGCCAGAGACAAGGGGTTAATTCACCCCTCCACTTT.

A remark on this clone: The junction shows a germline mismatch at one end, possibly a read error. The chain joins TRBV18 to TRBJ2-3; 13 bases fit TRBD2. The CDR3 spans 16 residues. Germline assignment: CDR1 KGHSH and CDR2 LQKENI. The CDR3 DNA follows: TGTGCCAGCTCGCCACTAGCGGGAGGGCCGGCAGATACGCAGTATTTT. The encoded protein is CASSPLAGGPADTQYF. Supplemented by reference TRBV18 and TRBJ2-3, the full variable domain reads NAGVMQNPRHLVRRRGQEARLRCSPMKGHSHVYWYRQLPEEGLKFMVYLQKENIIDESGMPKERFSAEFPKEGPSILRIQQVVRGDSAAYFCASSPLAGGPADTQYFGPGTRLTVL.

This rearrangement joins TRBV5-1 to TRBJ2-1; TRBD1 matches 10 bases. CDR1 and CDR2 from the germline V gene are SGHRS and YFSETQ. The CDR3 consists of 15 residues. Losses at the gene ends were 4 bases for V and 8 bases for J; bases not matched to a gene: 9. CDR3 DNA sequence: TGCGCCAGCAGCAACCGGGACAGGGGAGGCGATGAGCAGTTCTTC. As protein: CASSNRDRGGDEQFF.

CDR3 nucleotide sequence: TGTGCCACCAGCAAAGGGTTACAGGGCTACGAGCAGTACTTC. The encoded protein is CATSKGLQGYEQYF. V is TRBV15 and J is TRBJ2-7; tentatively, D is TRBD1 (6 bases). V lost 4 bases and J lost 3, with 13 bases in between. The CDR3 totals 14 residues. Per germline, CDR1 LNHNV and CDR2 YYDKDF (reference sequence).

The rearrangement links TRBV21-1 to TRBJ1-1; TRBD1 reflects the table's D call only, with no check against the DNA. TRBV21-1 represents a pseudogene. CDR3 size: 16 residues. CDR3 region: CASSTDRGHDKAEAFF. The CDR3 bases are TGTGCCAGCAGCACAGACAGGGGGCACGACAAGGCTGAAGCTTTCTTT.

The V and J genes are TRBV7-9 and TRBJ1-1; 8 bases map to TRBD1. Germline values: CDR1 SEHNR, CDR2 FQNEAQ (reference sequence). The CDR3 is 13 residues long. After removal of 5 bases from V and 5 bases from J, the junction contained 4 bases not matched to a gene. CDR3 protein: CASSTQGDTEAFF. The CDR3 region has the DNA TGTGCCAGCAGCACACAGGGGGATACTGAAGCTTTCTTT.

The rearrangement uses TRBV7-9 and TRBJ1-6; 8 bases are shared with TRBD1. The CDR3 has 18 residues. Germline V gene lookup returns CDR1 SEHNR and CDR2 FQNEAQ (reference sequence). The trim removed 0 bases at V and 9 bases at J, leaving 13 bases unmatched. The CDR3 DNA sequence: TGTGCCAGCAGCTTAGCAATCAGGGGGCGATCCCAAACTTCACCCCTCCACTTT. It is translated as CASSLAIRGRSQTSPLHF.

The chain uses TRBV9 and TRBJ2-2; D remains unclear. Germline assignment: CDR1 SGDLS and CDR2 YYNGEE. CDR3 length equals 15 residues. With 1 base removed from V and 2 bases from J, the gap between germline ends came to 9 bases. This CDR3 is CASSVRTENTGELFF. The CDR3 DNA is TGTGCCAGCAGCGTACGTACAGAAAACACCGGGGAGCTGTTTTTT.

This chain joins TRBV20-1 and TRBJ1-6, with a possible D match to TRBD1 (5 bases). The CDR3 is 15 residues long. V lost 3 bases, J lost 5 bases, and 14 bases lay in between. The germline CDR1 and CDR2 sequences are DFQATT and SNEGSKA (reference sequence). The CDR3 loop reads CSASWGVANNSPLHF. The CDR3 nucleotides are TGCAGTGCTAGTTGGGGGGTAGCGAATAATTCACCCCTCCACTTT.

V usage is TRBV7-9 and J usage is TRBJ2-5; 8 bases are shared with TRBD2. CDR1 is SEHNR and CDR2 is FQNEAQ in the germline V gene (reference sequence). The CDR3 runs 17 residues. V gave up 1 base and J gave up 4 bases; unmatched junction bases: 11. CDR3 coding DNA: TGTGCCAGCAGCTTAGGGACCTTCCAGCGGGGGTCAGAGACCCAGTACTTC. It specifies CASSLGTFQRGSETQYF.

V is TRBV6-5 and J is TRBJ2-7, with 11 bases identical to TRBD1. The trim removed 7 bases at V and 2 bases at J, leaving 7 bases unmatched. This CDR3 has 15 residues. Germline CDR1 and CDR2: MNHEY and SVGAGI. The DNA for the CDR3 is TGTGCCAGCAACAACCGGGACAGGGGGACCTACGAGCAGTACTTC. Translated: CASNNRDRGTYEQYF.